The text below deals with one T cell receptor (beta chain). Data came from immunoSEQ multiplex PCR; TCRdb stores just in-frame clones and leaves some out. The table has roughly 290,000 clones, over 75% seen once. The data stem from a study of blood T cell repertoires in COVID-19. Turning to the study itself: From the United States, Italy and Spain came samples of acute and convalescent COVID-19. Sources were T cells, B-cell-depleted T cells, or PBMCs; the material itself was cDNA or gDNA.

Trimming took off 3 bases at V and 4 bases at J, with 12 bases between the two ends. The CDR3 is 14 amino acids. CDR1 and CDR2 (germline): SGHNT, YENEEA. Sequenced sample: peripheral blood. This chain joins TRBV11-3 and TRBJ2-5; a possible D gene is TRBD1 (6 bases). This sequence was found in a woman aged 45-60 years who had recovered from COVID-19. The CDR3 coding sequence is TGTGCCAGCAGCTTGGACAGCCGAGGAGAGACCCAGTACTTC. Amino acids: CASSLDSRGETQYF.